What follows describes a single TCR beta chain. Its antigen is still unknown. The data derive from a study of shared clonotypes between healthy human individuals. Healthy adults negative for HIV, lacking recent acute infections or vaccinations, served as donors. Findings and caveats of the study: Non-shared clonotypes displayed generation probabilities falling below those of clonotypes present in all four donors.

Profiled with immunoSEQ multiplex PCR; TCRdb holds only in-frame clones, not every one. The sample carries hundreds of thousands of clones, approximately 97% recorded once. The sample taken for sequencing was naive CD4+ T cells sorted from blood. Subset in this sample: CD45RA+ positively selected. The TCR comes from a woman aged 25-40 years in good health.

The CDR3 here is CASSQDPGNLYEQYF. In DNA form, the CDR3 reads TGTGCCAGCAGCCAAGATCCCGGGAACCTCTACGAGCAGTACTTC. V and J are TRBV4-2 and TRBJ2-7; tentative D call: TRBD2 (5 bases). The germline CDR1 and CDR2 sequences are LGHNA and YNFKEQ. The CDR3 covers 15 residues. Trimming removed 0 bases at V and 3 bases at J, with 12 bases between.